These T cell receptor beta chains were read from a single sample in a study of shared clonotypes between healthy human individuals. The assay was immunoSEQ multiplex PCR, and TCRdb's table has in-frame clones only and misses some. The sample has over a million clones; approximately 68% are singletons. Material: memory CD4+ T cells sorted from blood. Every receptor here comes from a man younger than 35 in good health. CDR3s include the opening cysteine and the closing phenylalanine or tryptophan. The D gene is left open where the match is weak.

TRBJ2-7 | TRBV10-3 | TRBD1 | CAIRTGGSYEQYF
TRBJ2-7 | TRBV5-1 | - | CASSVDNSYEQYF
TRBJ1-5 | TRBV30 | - | CAWSVGSNQPQHF
TRBJ2-1 | TRBV6-5 | TRBD2 | CASIKRGVPGGEQFF
TRBJ2-3 | TRBV5-1 | - | CASSLVPGITDTQYF
TRBJ2-7 | TRBV10-3 | - | CAISEGGGYEQYF
TRBJ2-3 | TRBV5-1 | - | CASSLGIKEGDTQYF
TRBJ1-5 | TRBV9 | - | CASSQGPMGNQPQHF
TRBJ2-7 | TRBV19 | - | CASSIAGGSYEQYF
TRBJ2-5 | TRBV19 | - | CASSTYLGAQETQYF
TRBJ1-2 | TRBV5-6 | TRBD1 | CASSLRQGVYGYTF
TRBJ1-1 | TRBV5-1 | - | CASSLEGPNTEAFF
TRBJ2-7 | TRBV5-1 | TRBD2 | CASSTGTAEREVQYF
TRBJ2-7 | TRBV27 | - | CASSETGSYEQYF
TRBJ2-3 | TRBV5-1 | TRBD2 | CASSRSGGTTDTQYF
TRBJ1-1 | TRBV5-8 | - | CASEGQLNTEAFF
TRBJ2-7 | TRBV6-4 | TRBD1 | CASSDSSNRGREQYF
TRBJ1-1 | TRBV30 | - | CAVHSGGTEAFF
TRBJ2-3 | TRBV11-3 | - | CASSLGESGLASTDTQYF
TRBJ1-4 | TRBV9 | - | CASSVGSATNEKLFF
TRBJ1-1 | TRBV5-1 | - | CASGDLKTEAFF
TRBJ1-3 | TRBV5-5 | - | CASSLDGNSGNTIYF
TRBJ2-2 | TRBV18 | - | CASSPPEAENTGELFF
TRBJ1-2 | TRBV7-8 | - | CASSRSDYNYGYTF
TRBJ2-7 | TRBV7-9 | TRBD2 | CASSPSGHSYEQYF
TRBJ1-2 | TRBV4-3 | - | CASSQDRDRSNYGYTF
TRBJ2-5 | TRBV7-2 | TRBD2 | CASSLGLTAGDETQYF
TRBJ1-2 | TRBV19 | TRBD1 | CASSSQGAIYGYTF
TRBJ2-2 | TRBV18 | - | CASSPSRAPGELFF
TRBJ1-2 | TRBV5-6 | - | CASSWGRRDGYTF
TRBJ1-3 | TRBV5-8 | - | CASSSPGYSGNTIYF
TRBJ2-5 | TRBV4-2 | - | CASSQDLGSGVETQYF
TRBJ1-1 | TRBV5-1 | - | CASSVPGGTEAFF
TRBJ1-2 | TRBV7-2 | TRBD1 | CASSLAPGTGAFGYTF
TRBJ2-6 | TRBV28 | - | CASSLDGPGANVLTF
TRBJ1-2 | TRBV11-2 | - | CASSLDRPSTGSNYGYTF
TRBJ1-5 | TRBV6-1 | - | CASSESVGTGNQPQHF
TRBJ1-6 | TRBV12-5 | - | CASGLDPRSNSPLHF
TRBJ2-1 | TRBV5-1 | - | CASSLVFSGGLLENEQFF
TRBJ2-1 | TRBV28 | - | CASSPPPKVEQFF
TRBJ1-2 | TRBV11-2 | - | CASSSYPRSGDYGYTF
TRBJ2-7 | TRBV7-2 | - | CASSLNRVSYEQYF
TRBJ2-1 | TRBV6-5 | TRBD2 | CATSLGLVGDEQFF
TRBJ2-2 | TRBV7-2 | TRBD1 | CASSLRDRRSGELFF
TRBJ2-7 | TRBV18 | TRBD2 | CASSPPAGIYEQYF
TRBJ2-1 | TRBV7-2 | - | CASSLYSGEQFF
TRBJ1-3 | TRBV7-8 | - | CASSRSGFSGNTIYF
TRBJ2-7 | TRBV5-4 | TRBD2 | CASSPPLSGGPYEQYF